This TCR beta chain is from a study of CD8+ T cells in alopecia areata. Broader study findings: Alphabeta T cells residing in normal skin are also sequenced in scalp samples. For lesional scalp, especially alopecia totalis/universalis, clonality was higher than in normal scalp.

The sequencing template was cDNA reverse transcribed from extracted RNA. The table came from immunoSEQ multiplex PCR; TCRdb's copy has only in-frame clones and leaves some out. The sample records roughly 230,000 clones, around two fifths being singletons. CDR3 length: 12 amino acids. CDR1 GTSNPN and CDR2 SVGIG come from the germline V gene (reference sequence). V lost 2 bases and J lost 0, with 2 bases in between. A note on this clone: The antigen is unknown. Other DNA sequences in this sample translate to the same CDR3.

Regarding treatment: oral pan-JAK inhibitor, 5-10 mg twice daily. Investigators sorted PBMCs to obtain both CD4+ and CD8+ T cells. This TCR came from a human donor with alopecia areata. Sequencing used CD4+ T cells sorted from blood, obtained around week 37, from a patient treated with tofacitinib. V gene TRBV30 combines with J gene TRBJ2-4; no clear D gene. The CDR3 bases are TGTGCCTGGAGTCTAGCCAAAAACATTCAGTACTTC. Translated: CAWSLAKNIQYF.